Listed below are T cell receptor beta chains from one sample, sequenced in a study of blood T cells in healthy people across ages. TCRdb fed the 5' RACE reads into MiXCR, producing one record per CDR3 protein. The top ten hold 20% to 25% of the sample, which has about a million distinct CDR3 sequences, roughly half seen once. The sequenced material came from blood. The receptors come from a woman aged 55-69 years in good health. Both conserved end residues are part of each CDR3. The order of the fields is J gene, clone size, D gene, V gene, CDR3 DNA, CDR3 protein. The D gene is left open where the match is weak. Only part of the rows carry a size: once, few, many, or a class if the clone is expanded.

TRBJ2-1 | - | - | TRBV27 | TGTGCCAGCAGTTTCCGCGGCGTGGGGTCCTACAATGAGCAGTTCTTC | CASSFRGVGSYNEQFF
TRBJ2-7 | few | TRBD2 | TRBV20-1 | TGCAGTGCTACGGGGTCCGGGACTAGCAGCTACGAGCAGTACTTC | CSATGSGTSSYEQYF
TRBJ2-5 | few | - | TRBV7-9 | TGTGCCAGCAGCTTTCCGACAGTTGAGGAGACCCAGTACTTC | CASSFPTVEETQYF
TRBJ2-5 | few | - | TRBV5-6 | TGTGCCAGCAGCTTAAAGTCAGGGGGGATGGAGACCCAGTACTTC | CASSLKSGGMETQYF
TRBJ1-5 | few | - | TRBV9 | TGTGCCAGCAGCCAGACGGGTAGCGGGTCGCCCCAGCATTTT | CASSQTGSGSPQHF
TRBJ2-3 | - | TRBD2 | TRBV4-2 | TGTGCCAGCAGCCAGGATGCGACTAGCCCGACGCAGTATTTT | CASSQDATSPTQYF
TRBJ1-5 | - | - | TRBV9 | TGTGCCAGCAGCTCCGAGATCCCTAATTCGCCCCAGCATTTT | CASSSEIPNSPQHF
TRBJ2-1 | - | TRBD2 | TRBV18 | TGTGCCAGCTCACCCTCGGGCGGGAGCGTGACTAGCTCCTACAATGAGCAGTTCTTC | CASSPSGGSVTSSYNEQFF
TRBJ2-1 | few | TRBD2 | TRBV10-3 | TGTGCCATCAGCAGAAGCGGGGGGTTCAATGAGCAGTTCTTC | CAISRSGGFNEQFF
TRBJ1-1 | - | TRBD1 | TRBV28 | TGTGCCAGCAGTTTGGGTATTCAGGGGGTCACTGAAGCTTTCTTT | CASSLGIQGVTEAFF
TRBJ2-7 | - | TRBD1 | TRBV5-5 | TGTGCCAGCAGCTTGAATCTGGGACAGACCTACGAGCAGTACTTC | CASSLNLGQTYEQYF
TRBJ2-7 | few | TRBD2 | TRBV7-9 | TGTGCCAGCAGCAGGGACGGGGGGTTGAGCGAGCAGTACTTC | CASSRDGGLSEQYF
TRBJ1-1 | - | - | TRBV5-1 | TGCGTCAGCAGCTTGGGGGGGGCGGAAGCTTTCTTT | CVSSLGGAEAFF
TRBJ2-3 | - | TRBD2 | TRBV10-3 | TGTGCCATCAGTGAGGGACTAGCGGAGACAGATACGCAGTATTTT | CAISEGLAETDTQYF
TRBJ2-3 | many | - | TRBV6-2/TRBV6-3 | TGTGCCAGCGCGGTTCTTGCAGATACGCAGTATTTT | CASAVLADTQYF
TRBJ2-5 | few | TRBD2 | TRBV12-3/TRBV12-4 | TGTGCCAGCAGACCGGGACTAGCGGAACAAGAGACCCAGTACTTC | CASRPGLAEQETQYF
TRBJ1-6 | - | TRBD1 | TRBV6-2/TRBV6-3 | TGTGCCAGCAGGAACGACAGGGGTAATTCACCCCTCCACTTT | CASRNDRGNSPLHF
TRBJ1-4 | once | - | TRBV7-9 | TGTGCCAGCAGCTGGGGCGTGTTCAATGAAAAACTGTTTTTT | CASSWGVFNEKLFF
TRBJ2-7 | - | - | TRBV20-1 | TGCAGTGCTAGAGATCTGTCGGGAAGGTACGAGCAGTACTTC | CSARDLSGRYEQYF
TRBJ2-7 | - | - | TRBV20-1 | TGCAGTGCCAGGGACCGGGGAATCTACGAGCAGTACTTC | CSARDRGIYEQYF
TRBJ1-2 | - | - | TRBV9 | TGTGCCAGCAGCCCCACTCTTCTGCGGCGATCCGGCTACACCTTC | CASSPTLLRRSGYTF
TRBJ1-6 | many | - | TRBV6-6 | TGTGCCAGCAGCGGGGCCCGCTCCGGTAATTCACCCCTCCACTTT | CASSGARSGNSPLHF
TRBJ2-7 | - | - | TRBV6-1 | TGTGCCAGCAGATCAGACATCTCCTACGAGCAGTACTTC | CASRSDISYEQYF
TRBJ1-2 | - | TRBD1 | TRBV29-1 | TGCAGCGTGGTGACAGGGGAAAGGGGCTATGGCTACACCTTC | CSVVTGERGYGYTF
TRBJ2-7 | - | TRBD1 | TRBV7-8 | TGTGCCAGCAGCTTTCTTTTCGGGGACAGCTCCTACGTGCAGTACTTC | CASSFLFGDSSYVQYF
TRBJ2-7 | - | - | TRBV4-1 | TGCGCCAGCAGCCAAAATTCCTACTACGAGCAGTACTTC | CASSQNSYYEQYF
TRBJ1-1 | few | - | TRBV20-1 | TGCAGTGCTCCGCGGGCCTTGAACACTGAAGCTTTCTTT | CSAPRALNTEAFF
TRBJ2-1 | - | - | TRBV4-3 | TGCGCCAGCAGCCAGGGCCCTCAAGGTAGCGGCTACAATGAGCAGTTCTTC | CASSQGPQGSGYNEQFF
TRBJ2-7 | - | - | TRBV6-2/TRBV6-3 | TGTGCCAGCAGTCCCCGACTAGTTGGCTCCTACGAGCAGTACTTC | CASSPRLVGSYEQYF
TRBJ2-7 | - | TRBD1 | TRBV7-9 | TGTGCCATTCAAATGAACATCGGACAGGGGGCCTACGAGCAGTACTTC | CAIQMNIGQGAYEQYF
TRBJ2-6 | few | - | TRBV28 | TGTGCCAGCAGTTCGGATTGGTTACGCCCGGGGGCCAACGTCCTGACTTTC | CASSSDWLRPGANVLTF
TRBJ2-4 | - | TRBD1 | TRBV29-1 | TGCAGCGTTATCTGGGACAGGGGTGCCAAAAACATTCAGTACTTC | CSVIWDRGAKNIQYF
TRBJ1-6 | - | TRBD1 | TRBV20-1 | TGCAGTGCTACACAACCGGGACAGCCCCTCCACTTT | CSATQPGQPLHF
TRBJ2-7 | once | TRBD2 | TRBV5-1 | TGCGCCAGCAGCGGAGGGACTAGCGGGAACTACGAGCAGTACTTC | CASSGGTSGNYEQYF
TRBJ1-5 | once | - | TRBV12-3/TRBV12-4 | TGTGCCAGCAGTTTATTGAGGGGTGGACAGCCCCAGCATTTT | CASSLLRGGQPQHF
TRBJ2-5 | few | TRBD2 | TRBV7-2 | TGTGCCAGCAGCTTAGGAACTAGCGGGCTCGATGAGCAGTACTTC | CASSLGTSGLDEQYF
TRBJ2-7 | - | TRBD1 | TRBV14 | TGTGCCAGCAGCTACCACTCCGGACAGGGGAACGAGCAGTACTTC | CASSYHSGQGNEQYF
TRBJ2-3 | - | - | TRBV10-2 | TGCGCCAGCAAGGACCCCTCTACAGATACGCAGTATTTT | CASKDPSTDTQYF
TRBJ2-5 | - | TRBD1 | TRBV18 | TGTGCCAGCTCACCACTCGTCGGTGGGACAGGGCTCGGGGAGACCCAGTACTTC | CASSPLVGGTGLGETQYF
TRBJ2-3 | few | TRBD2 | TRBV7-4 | TGTGCCAGCAGGTCAACTAGCGGGAGGAACACAGATACGCAGTATTTT | CASRSTSGRNTDTQYF
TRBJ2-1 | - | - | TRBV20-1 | TGCAGTGCGAGCACGGCTGGGCGCGGAGGTACCGTTTTCAATGAGCAGTTCTTC | CSASTAGRGGTVFNEQFF
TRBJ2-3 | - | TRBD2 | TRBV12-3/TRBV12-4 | TGTGCCAGCAGCGTAGCGGGAGCGAGGGATACGCAGTATTTT | CASSVAGARDTQYF
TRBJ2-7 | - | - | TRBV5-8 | TGTGCCAGCAGCTTGATTCAGGCTGAGGGCTACGAGCAGTACTTC | CASSLIQAEGYEQYF
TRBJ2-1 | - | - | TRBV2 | TGTGCCAGCAGTGGGGGGCTAGCGGTGCCGTACAATGAGCAGTTCTTC | CASSGGLAVPYNEQFF
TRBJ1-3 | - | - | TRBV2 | TGTGCCAGCACTTCACAGCTAAGCTCTGGAAACACCATATATTTT | CASTSQLSSGNTIYF
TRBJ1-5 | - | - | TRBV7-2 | TGTGCCAGCAGCGTAGAGCGGGACCGGCCCCAGCATTTT | CASSVERDRPQHF
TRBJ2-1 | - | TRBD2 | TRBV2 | TGTGCCAGCAGTGAACTTGCGGGAGAGATCAATGAGCAGTTCTTC | CASSELAGEINEQFF
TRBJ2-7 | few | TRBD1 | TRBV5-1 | TGCGCCAGCAGCCCCATCGGGACAGGGGGCTACGAGCAGTACTTC | CASSPIGTGGYEQYF
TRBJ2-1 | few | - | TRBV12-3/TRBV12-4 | TGTGCCAGCAGTTTAGTTAGCGCAAACTACAATGAGCAGTTCTTC | CASSLVSANYNEQFF
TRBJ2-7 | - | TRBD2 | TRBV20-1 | TGCAGTGCTCCTCGAGCGGGAGGGTGGTCCTACGAGCAGTACTTC | CSAPRAGGWSYEQYF